In this sample, the clone carrying this T cell receptor (beta chain) turned up a few times. This sample was included in a study of blood T cells in healthy people across ages. The CDR3 runs 14 residues. Germline CDR1 and CDR2: SGHTA and FQGNSA. Sample-barcoded 5' priming and a J-beta primer mix drove a second PCR of roughly 7 to 11 cycles. TCRdb passed the 5' RACE reads through MiXCR, listing each CDR3 protein once. The sample carries roughly 720,000 distinct CDR3 sequences, 53% recorded once. The clonotype comes from an older man in good health. The specimen sequenced was blood. The gene calls are TRBV7-2 and TRBJ2-4, with TRBD1 matching over 7 bases. The J call may be incorrect, as the DNA end agrees better with TRBJ2-5. The DNA for the CDR3 is TGTGCCAGCAGCCCAATGCAGGGGGAGGAGACCCAGTACTTC. Residues: CASSPMQGEETQYF.